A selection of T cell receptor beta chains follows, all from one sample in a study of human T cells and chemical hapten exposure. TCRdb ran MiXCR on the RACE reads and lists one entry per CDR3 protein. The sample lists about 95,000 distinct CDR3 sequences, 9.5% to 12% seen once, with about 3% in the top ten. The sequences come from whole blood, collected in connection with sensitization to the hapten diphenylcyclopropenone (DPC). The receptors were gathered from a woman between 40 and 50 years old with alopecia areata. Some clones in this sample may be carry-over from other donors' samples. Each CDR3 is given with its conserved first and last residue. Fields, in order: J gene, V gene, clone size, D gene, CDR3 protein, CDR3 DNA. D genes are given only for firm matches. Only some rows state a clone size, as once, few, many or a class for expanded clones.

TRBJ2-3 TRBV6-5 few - CASSYGPRLLTDTQYF TGTGCCAGCAGTTACGGGCCCAGGTTACTCACAGATACGCAGTATTTT
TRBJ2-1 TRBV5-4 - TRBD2 CASSLVAGEQFF TGTGCCAGCAGCTTGGTAGCGGGGGAGCAGTTCTTC
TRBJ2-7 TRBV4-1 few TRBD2 CASSQRAAEGTSGRFGQYF TGCGCCAGCAGCCAAAGGGCTGCCGAGGGAACTAGCGGGAGGTTCGGGCAGTACTTC
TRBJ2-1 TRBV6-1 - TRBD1 CASSAGQGIYNEQFF TGTGCCAGCAGTGCCGGACAGGGGATCTACAATGAGCAGTTCTTC
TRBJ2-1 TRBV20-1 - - CSARTGRAYNEQFF TGCAGTGCGAGGACGGGTAGGGCTTACAATGAGCAGTTCTTC
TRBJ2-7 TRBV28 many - CASSFFRGPSRSYEQYF TGTGCCAGCAGTTTTTTCCGGGGCCCGAGTCGGTCCTACGAGCAGTACTTC
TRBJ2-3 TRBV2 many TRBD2 CASASGRPSTDTQYF TGTGCCAGCGCTAGCGGGAGGCCTAGCACAGATACGCAGTATTTT
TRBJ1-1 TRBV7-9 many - CASSLGQSKLEAFF TGTGCCAGCAGCTTAGGACAGAGTAAACTTGAAGCTTTCTTT
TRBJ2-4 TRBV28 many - CASRKQGQDIQYF TGTGCCAGCAGGAAGCAGGGGCAAGACATTCAGTACTTC
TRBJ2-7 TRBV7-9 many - CASSLVGTSYEQYF TGTGCCAGCAGCTTGGTAGGAACCTCCTACGAGCAGTACTTC
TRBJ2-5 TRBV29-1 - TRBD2 CSVGLAGVGETQYF TGCAGCGTTGGCCTAGCGGGAGTCGGAGAGACCCAGTACTTC
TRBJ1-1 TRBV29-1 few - CSVEVGVGTEAFF TGCAGCGTTGAAGTCGGGGTAGGCACTGAAGCTTTCTTT
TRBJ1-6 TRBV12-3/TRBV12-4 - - CASSLALRGGASSPLHF TGTGCCAGCAGTTTAGCCCTGAGGGGGGGAGCCAGCTCACCCCTCCACTTT
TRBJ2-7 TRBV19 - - CASGNGGTATYEQYF TGTGCCAGTGGTAACGGGGGGACAGCCACCTACGAGCAGTACTTC
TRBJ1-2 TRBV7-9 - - CASSFDQNYGYTF TGTGCCAGCAGCTTTGACCAGAACTATGGCTACACCTTC
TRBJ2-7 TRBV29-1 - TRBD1 CSVGDRVPNLTTPLLYEQYF TGCAGCGTTGGGGACAGGGTCCCCAATCTTACAACACCATTACTCTACGAGCAGTACTTC
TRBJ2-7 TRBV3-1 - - CASSPDTSYEQYF TGTGCCAGCAGCCCTGACACTTCCTACGAGCAGTACTTC
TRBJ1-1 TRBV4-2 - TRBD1 CASSQGTGGEGEAFF TGTGCCAGCAGCCAAGGGACAGGGGGCGAGGGTGAAGCTTTCTTT
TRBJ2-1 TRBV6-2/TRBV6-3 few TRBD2 CASRTSGDGEQFF TGTGCCAGCCGGACTAGCGGGGATGGTGAGCAGTTCTTC
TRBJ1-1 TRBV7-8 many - CASSLRQGSDTEAFF TGTGCCAGCAGCTTACGGCAGGGGTCAGACACTGAAGCTTTCTTT
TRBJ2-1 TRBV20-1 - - CSARDRLRDDSYNEQFF TGCAGTGCTAGAGATAGGCTAAGAGACGATTCCTACAATGAGCAGTTCTTC
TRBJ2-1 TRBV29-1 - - CSVEGGVANEQFF TGCAGCGTTGAAGGTGGGGTTGCCAATGAGCAGTTCTTC
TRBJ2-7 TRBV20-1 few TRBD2 CSARGGLAGVGEQYF TGCAGTGCTAGGGGTGGTCTAGCGGGAGTTGGAGAGCAGTACTTC
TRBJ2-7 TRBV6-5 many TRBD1 CASSYLTGDDEQYF TGTGCCAGCAGTTACTTAACAGGGGACGACGAGCAGTACTTC
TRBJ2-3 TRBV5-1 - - CASSWDWNTDTQYF TGCGCCAGCAGCTGGGACTGGAACACAGATACGCAGTATTTT
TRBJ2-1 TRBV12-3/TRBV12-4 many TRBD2 CASSRVTSHSYNEQFF TGTGCCAGCAGCCGAGTGACTAGCCACTCCTACAATGAGCAGTTCTTC
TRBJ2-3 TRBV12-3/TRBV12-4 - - CASSFYDTQYF TGTGCCAGCAGTTTTTACGATACGCAGTATTTT
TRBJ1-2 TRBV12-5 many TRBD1 CASGLPGQGSYGYTF TGTGCTAGTGGTTTGCCTGGACAGGGCTCCTATGGCTACACCTTC
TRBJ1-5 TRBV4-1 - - CASSQAQAGSNQPQHF TGCGCCAGCAGCCAAGCACAAGCAGGTAGCAATCAGCCCCAGCATTTT
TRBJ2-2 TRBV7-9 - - CASSLGTTNTGELFF TGTGCCAGCAGCTTGGGGACGACGAACACCGGGGAGCTGTTTTTT
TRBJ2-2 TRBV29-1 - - CSAQEPANTGELFF TGCAGCGCCCAAGAGCCCGCGAACACCGGGGAGCTGTTTTTT
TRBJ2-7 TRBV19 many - CASSGLADSYEQYF TGTGCCAGTAGTGGTCTAGCAGATTCCTACGAGCAGTACTTC
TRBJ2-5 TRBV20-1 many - CSARGPAGRQETQYF TGCAGTGCTAGAGGCCCAGCGGGTAGACAAGAGACCCAGTACTTC
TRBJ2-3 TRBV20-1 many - CSASEGTRTDTQYF TGCAGTGCTAGTGAAGGCACCCGCACAGATACGCAGTATTTT
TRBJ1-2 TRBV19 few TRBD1 CASNNPRGRYGYTF TGTGCCAGTAACAATCCCAGGGGGAGGTATGGCTACACCTTC
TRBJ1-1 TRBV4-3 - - CASSQVGQIENTEAFF TGCGCCAGCAGCCAAGTAGGACAGATTGAGAACACTGAAGCTTTCTTT
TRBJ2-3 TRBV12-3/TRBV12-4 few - CASSLKGWDTDTQYF TGTGCCAGCAGTTTAAAGGGCTGGGACACAGATACGCAGTATTTT
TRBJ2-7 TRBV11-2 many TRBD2 CASSLLPSGYEQYF TGTGCCAGCAGCTTATTGCCTAGCGGTTACGAGCAGTACTTC
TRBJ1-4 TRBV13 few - CASSILTGNLEKLFF TGTGCCAGCAGCATCCTAACAGGGAACCTTGAAAAACTGTTTTTT
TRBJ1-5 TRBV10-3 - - CAISLTGPNQPQHF TGTGCCATCAGTCTCACAGGGCCCAATCAGCCCCAGCATTTT
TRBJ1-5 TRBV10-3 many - CAISAGPDQPQHF TGTGCCATCAGTGCGGGGCCTGACCAGCCCCAGCATTTT
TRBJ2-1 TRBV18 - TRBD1 CASSKGTGTYNEQFF TGTGCCAGCTCAAAAGGGACAGGGACCTACAATGAGCAGTTCTTC
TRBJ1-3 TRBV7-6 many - CASSLSRQGVGNTIYF TGTGCCAGCAGCTTAAGTCGCCAGGGAGTCGGAAACACCATATATTTT
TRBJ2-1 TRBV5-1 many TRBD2 CASSPRTSGSYEQFF TGCGCCAGCAGCCCGAGGACTAGCGGGAGCTATGAGCAGTTCTTC
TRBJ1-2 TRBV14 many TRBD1 CASSHEGQGRYGYTF TGTGCCAGCAGCCACGAGGGACAGGGACGCTATGGCTACACCTTC
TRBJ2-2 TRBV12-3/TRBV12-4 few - CASSFVLARDSNTGELFF TGTGCCAGCAGTTTTGTGCTGGCGCGGGACTCGAACACCGGGGAGCTGTTTTTT
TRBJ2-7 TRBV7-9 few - CASSPISSYEQYF TGTGCCAGCAGCCCAATTAGCTCCTACGAGCAGTACTTC
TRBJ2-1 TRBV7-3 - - CASSLDSGDVLFF TGTGCCAGCAGCTTAGATTCTGGGGACGTGCTGTTCTTC
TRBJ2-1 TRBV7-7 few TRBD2 CASSLAVAGSHNEQFF TGTGCCAGCAGCTTAGCAGTAGCGGGATCCCACAATGAGCAGTTCTTC
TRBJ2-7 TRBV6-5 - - CASSYVGQMVEQYF TGTGCCAGCAGTTACGTGGGACAAATGGTCGAGCAGTACTTC
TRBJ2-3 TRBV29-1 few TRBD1 CSVRAGGSDTQYF TGCAGCGTAAGAGCAGGGGGCTCAGATACGCAGTATTTT
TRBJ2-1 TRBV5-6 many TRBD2 CASSWKGSGRAKYNEQFF TGTGCCAGCAGCTGGAAGGGGAGCGGGAGGGCCAAATACAATGAGCAGTTCTTC